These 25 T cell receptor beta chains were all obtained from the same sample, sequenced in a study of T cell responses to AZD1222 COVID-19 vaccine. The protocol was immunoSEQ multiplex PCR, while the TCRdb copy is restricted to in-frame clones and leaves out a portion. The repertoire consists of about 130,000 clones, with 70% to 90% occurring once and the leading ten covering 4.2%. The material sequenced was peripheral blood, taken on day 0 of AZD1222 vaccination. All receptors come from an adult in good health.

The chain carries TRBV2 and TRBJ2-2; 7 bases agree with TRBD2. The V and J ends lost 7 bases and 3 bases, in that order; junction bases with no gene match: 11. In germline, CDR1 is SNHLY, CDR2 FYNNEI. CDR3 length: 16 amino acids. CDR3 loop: CASTYREVTDTGELFF. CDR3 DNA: TGTGCCAGCACGTACCGGGAGGTCACAGACACCGGGGAGCTGTTTTTT. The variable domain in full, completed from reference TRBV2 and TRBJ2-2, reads EPEVTQTPSHQVTQMGQEVILRCVPISNHLYFYWYRQILGQKVEFLVSFYNNEISEKSEIFDDQFSVERPDGSNFTLKIRSTKLEDSAMYFCASTYREVTDTGELFFGEGSRLTVL.

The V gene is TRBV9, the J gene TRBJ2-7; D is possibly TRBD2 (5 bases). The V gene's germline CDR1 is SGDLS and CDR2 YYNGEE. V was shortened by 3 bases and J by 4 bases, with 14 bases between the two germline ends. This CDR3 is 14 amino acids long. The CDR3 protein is CASSGGLNGYEQYF. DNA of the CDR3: TGTGCCAGCAGCGGCGGGTTGAATGGTTACGAGCAGTACTTC.

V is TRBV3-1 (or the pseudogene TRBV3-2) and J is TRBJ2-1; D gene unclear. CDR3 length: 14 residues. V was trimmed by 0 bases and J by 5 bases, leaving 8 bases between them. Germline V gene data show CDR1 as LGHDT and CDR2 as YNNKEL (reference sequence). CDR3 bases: TGTGCCAGCAGCCAAGAATGGCTAAACAATGAGCAGTTCTTC. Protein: CASSQEWLNNEQFF.

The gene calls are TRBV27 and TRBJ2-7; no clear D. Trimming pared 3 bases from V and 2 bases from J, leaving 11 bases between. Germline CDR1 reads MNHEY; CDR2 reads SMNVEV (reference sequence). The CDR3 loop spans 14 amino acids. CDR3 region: CASSFQGRAYEQYF. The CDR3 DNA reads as TGTGCCAGCAGTTTTCAAGGAAGGGCCTACGAGCAGTACTTC.

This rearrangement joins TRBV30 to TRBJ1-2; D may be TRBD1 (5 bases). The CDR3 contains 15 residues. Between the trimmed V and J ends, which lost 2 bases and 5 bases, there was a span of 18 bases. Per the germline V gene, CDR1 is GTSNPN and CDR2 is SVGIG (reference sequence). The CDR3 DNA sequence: TGTGCCTGGAGTCCAAGACCCGGGGGGAATTATGGCTACACCTTC. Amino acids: CAWSPRPGGNYGYTF.

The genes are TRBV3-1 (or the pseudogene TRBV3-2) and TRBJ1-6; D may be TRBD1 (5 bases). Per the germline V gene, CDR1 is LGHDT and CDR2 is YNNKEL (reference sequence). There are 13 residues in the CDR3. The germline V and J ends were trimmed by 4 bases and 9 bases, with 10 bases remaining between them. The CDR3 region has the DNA TGTGCCAGCAGCCCCCCCGGGACTTCACCCCTCCACTTT. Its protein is CASSPPGTSPLHF.

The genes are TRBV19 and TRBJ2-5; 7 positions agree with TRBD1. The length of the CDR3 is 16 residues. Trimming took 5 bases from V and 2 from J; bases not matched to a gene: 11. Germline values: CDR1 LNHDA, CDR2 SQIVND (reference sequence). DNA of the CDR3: TGTGCCAGTAGTGCGACAGGGACCAAGCATCAAGAGACCCAGTACTTC. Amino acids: CASSATGTKHQETQYF.

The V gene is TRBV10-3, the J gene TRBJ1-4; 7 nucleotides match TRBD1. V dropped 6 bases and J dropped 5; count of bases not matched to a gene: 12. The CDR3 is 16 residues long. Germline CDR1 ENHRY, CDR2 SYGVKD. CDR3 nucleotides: TGTGCCATCAGCGAATCTAACCGGGACAGAAATGAAAAACTGTTTTTT. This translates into CAISESNRDRNEKLFF.

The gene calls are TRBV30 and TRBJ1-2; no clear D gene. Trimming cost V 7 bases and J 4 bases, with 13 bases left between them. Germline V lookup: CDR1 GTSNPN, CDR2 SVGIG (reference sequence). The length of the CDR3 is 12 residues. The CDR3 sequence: CAYTATGYGYTF. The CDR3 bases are TGTGCCTACACGGCAACGGGCTATGGCTACACCTTC. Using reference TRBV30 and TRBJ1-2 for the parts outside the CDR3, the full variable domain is SQTIHQWPATLVQPVGSPLSLECTVEGTSNPNLYWYRQAAGRGLQLLFYSVGIGQISSEVPQNLSASRPQDRQFILSSKKLLLSDSGFYLCAYTATGYGYTFGSGTRLTVV.

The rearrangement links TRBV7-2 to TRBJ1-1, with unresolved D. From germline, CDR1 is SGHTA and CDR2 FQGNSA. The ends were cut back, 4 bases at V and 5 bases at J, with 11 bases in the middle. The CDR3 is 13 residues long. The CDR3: CASSSYAGTEAFF. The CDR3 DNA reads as TGTGCCAGCAGCTCATACGCCGGGACTGAAGCTTTCTTT.

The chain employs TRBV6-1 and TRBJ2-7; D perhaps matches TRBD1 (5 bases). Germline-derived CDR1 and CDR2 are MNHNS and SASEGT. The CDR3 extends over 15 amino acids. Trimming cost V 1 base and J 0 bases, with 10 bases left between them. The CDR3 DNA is TGTGCCAGCAGTGAAGGAGTGACAGCCTCCTACGAGCAGTACTTC. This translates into CASSEGVTASYEQYF.

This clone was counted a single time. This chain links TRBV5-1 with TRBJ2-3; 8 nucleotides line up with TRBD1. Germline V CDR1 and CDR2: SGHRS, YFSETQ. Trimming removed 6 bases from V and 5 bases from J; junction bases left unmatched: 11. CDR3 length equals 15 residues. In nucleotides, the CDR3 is TGCGCCAGCACCCCAGGGGCAGGGGGCATAGATACGCAGTATTTT. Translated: CASTPGAGGIDTQYF.

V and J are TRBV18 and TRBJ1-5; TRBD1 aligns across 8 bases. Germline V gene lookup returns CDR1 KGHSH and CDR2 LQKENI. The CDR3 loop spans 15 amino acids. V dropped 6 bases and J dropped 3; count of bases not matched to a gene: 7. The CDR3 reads CASSQGQAPNQPQHF. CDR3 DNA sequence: TGTGCCAGCTCGCAGGGACAGGCTCCCAATCAGCCCCAGCATTTT.

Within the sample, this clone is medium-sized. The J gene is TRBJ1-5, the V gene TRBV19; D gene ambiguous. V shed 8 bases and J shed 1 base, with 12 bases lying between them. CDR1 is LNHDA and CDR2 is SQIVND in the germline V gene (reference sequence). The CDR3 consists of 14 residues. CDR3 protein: CASWSSESNQPQHF. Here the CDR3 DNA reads TGTGCCAGTTGGAGTAGTGAAAGCAATCAGCCCCAGCATTTT.

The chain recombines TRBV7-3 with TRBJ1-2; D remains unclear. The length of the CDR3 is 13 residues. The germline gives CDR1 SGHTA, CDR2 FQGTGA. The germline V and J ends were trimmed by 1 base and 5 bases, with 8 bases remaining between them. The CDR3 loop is CASSLMPDYGYTF. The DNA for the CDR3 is TGTGCCAGCAGCTTAATGCCTGATTATGGCTACACCTTC. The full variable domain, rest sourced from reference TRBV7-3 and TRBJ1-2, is GAGVSQTPSNKVTEKGKYVELRCDPISGHTALYWYRQSLGQGPEFLIYFQGTGAADDSGLPNDRFFAVRPEGSVSTLKIQRTERGDSAVYLCASSLMPDYGYTFGSGTRLTVV.

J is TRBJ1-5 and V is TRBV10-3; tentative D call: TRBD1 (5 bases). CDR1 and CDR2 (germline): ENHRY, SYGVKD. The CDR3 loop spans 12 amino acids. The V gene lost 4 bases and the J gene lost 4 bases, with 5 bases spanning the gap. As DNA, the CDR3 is TGTGCCATCAGTGGACAGAATCAGCCCCAGCATTTT. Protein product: CAISGQNQPQHF.

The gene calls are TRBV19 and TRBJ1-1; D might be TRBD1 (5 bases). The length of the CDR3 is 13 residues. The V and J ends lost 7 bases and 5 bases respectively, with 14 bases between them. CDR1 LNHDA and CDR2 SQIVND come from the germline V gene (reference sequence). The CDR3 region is CASISREGTEAFF. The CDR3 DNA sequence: TGTGCCAGTATCTCCAGGGAGGGAACTGAAGCTTTCTTT.

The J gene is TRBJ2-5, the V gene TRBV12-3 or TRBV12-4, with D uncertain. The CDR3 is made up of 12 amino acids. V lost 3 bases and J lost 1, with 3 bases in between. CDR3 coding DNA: TGTGCCAGCAGTTTCCTCCAAGAGACCCAGTACTTC. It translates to CASSFLQETQYF.

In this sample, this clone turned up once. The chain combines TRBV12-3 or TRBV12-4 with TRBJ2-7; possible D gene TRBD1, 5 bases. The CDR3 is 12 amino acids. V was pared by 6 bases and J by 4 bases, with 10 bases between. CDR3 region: CASSPPGYEQYF. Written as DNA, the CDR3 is TGTGCCAGCAGCCCCCCAGGGTACGAGCAGTACTTC.

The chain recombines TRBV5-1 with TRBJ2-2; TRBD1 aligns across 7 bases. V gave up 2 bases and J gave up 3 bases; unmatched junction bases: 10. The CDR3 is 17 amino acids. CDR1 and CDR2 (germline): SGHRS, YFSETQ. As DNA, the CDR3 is TGCGCCAGCAGCTTCATTCCCGGGACAGACTACACCGGGGAGCTGTTTTTT. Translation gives CASSFIPGTDYTGELFF.

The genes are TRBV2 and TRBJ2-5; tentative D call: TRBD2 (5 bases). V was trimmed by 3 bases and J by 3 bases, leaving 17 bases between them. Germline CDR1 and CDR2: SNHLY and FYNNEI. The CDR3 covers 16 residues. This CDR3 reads CASSDSSGMTEETQYF. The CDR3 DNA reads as TGTGCCAGCAGTGACAGTTCCGGGATGACCGAAGAGACCCAGTACTTC.

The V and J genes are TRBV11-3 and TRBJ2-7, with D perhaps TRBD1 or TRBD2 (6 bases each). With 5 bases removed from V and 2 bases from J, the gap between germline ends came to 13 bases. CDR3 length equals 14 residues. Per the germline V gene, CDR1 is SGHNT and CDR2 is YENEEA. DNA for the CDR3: TGTGCCAGCAGCCTACAGGGAGGACCCTACGAGCAGTACTTC. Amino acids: CASSLQGGPYEQYF.

The CDR3 protein is CASSKTSGGYNEQFF. The DNA for the CDR3 is TGTGCCAGCAGTAAAACTAGCGGGGGCTACAATGAGCAGTTCTTC. V usage is TRBV2 and J usage is TRBJ2-1; 11 bases map to TRBD2. Per the germline V gene, CDR1 is SNHLY and CDR2 is FYNNEI. The CDR3 extends over 15 amino acids. The trim removed 5 bases at V and 3 bases at J, leaving 3 bases unmatched.

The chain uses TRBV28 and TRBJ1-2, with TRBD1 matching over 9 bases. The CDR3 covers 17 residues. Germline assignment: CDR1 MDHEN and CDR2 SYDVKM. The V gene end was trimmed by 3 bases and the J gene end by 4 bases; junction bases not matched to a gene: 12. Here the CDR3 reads CASSFALGDREGYGYTF. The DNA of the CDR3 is TGTGCCAGCAGTTTCGCGCTAGGGGACAGGGAGGGCTATGGCTACACCTTC.

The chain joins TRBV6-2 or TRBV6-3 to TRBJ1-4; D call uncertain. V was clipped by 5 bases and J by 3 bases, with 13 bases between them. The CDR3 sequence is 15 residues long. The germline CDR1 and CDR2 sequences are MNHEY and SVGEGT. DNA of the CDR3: TGTGCCAGCAGTGGACGTGCAACGGCTAATGAAAAACTGTTTTTT. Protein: CASSGRATANEKLFF.